The clone carrying this T cell receptor (beta chain) was found a few times. V was trimmed by 0 bases and J by 5 bases, leaving 6 bases between them. Germline CDR1 and CDR2: KGHSH and LQKENI. The CDR3 length is 13 residues. This specimen belongs to a study of T-cell memory formation after mild COVID-19. TCRdb reprocessed the 5' RACE reads with MiXCR, giving one entry per CDR3 protein. This table has a few hundred thousand distinct CDR3 sequences, approximately 15% appearing once. This receptor was identified in a man aged 18 to 29 who had mild COVID-19 (a few samples of this study predate the infection). Cell type and time point are not known. Sequenced material: PBMCs or a T cell subset sorted from them (not recorded which). The chain recombines TRBV18 with TRBJ2-3; D remains ambiguous. CDR3 in DNA: TGTGCCAGCTCACCACCGTCTAAAGATACGCAGTATTTT. Its translation: CASSPPSKDTQYF.